Below are 23 T cell receptor beta chains sequenced from a single sample in a study of T cells in Graves' hyperthyroidism and ophthalmopathy. Authors of the study amplified TCR beta CDR3 regions from RNA transcripts. With the HTBI primer set, the TCR CDR3 went through a first round of RT-PCR. TCRdb redid the calling of the multiplex PCR reads with MiXCR, one entry per CDR3 protein. The sample carries more than 300,000 distinct CDR3 sequences, about 14% recorded once. The sample taken for sequencing was blood. The receptors shown here come from a young woman with Graves' ophthalmopathy.

The CDR3: CASSLAALEAFF. For the CDR3, the DNA is TGTGCCAGCAGCTTAGCGGCACTTGAAGCTTTCTTT. The rearrangement links TRBV11-2 to TRBJ1-1; no clear D gene. Germline lookup yields CDR1 SGHAT and CDR2 FQNNGV. This CDR3 contains 12 residues. Trimming took off 1 base at V and 7 bases at J, with 7 bases between the two ends.

This clonotype was counted ten times or more. The CDR3 loop reads CASSRWTGELFF. The CDR3 DNA reads as TGTGCCAGCAGCCGGTGGACCGGGGAGCTGTTTTTT. This rearrangement joins TRBV11-2 to TRBJ2-2; D is undetermined. V lost 5 bases and J 5 bases, leaving 6 bases between the germline ends. Per the germline V gene, CDR1 is SGHAT and CDR2 is FQNNGV. The CDR3 runs 12 residues.

This clonotype has a count of ten or more. The chain uses TRBV27 and TRBJ1-2; no definite D call. CDR3 length: 14 amino acids. V lost 5 bases and J lost 7, with 17 bases in between. The germline gives CDR1 MNHEY, CDR2 SMNVEV (reference sequence). The CDR3 region is CASSHYPYNPGYTF. CDR3 bases: TGTGCCAGCAGTCATTACCCTTACAACCCTGGCTACACCTTC.

In its sample, this clonotype was seen a few times. The CDR3 carries no conserved terminal phenylalanine or tryptophan, so it likely arises from a read error. The chain couples TRBV20-1 to TRBJ2-1; 7 bases line up with TRBD1. The V gene's germline CDR1 is DFQATT and CDR2 SNEGSKA (reference sequence). The CDR3 totals 18 residues. V shed 2 bases, J shed 0 bases, and the junction held 13 bases outside the gene matches. DNA of the CDR3: TGCAGTGCTAGACCTCTCGCGACAGGGACCCACTCCTACAATGAGCAGTTCTCC. It is translated as CSARPLATGTHSYNEQFS.

Here the CDR3 reads CAIRLAGGQNEQFF. CDR3 DNA: TGTGCCATCAGGTTAGCGGGGGGACAAAATGAGCAGTTCTTC. The chain carries TRBV10-3 and TRBJ2-1, with 10 nucleotides matching TRBD2. The CDR3 totals 14 residues. V shed 6 bases, J shed 7 bases, and the junction held 6 bases outside the gene matches. Per the germline V gene, CDR1 is ENHRY and CDR2 is SYGVKD.

This clonotype was observed at least ten times. The chain employs TRBV12-5 and TRBJ2-7; the D gene is possibly TRBD2 (6 bases). V was pared by 7 bases and J by 1 base, with 14 bases between. Germline assignment: CDR1 LGHNT and CDR2 FRNRAP. The CDR3 length is 14 residues. CDR3 region: CASAVEGGSYEQYF. CDR3 DNA: TGTGCTAGTGCCGTGGAGGGTGGGTCCTACGAGCAGTACTTC. The full variable domain, its missing parts supplied by reference TRBV12-5 and TRBJ2-7, is DARVTQTPRHKVTEMGQEVTMRCQPILGHNTVFWYRQTMMQGLELLAYFRNRAPLDDSGMPKDRFSAEMPDATLATLKIQPSEPRDSAVYFCASAVEGGSYEQYFGPGTRLTVT.

This clonotype came up many times. CDR3 nucleotide sequence: TGTGCCAGCAGTTGGGGGACAGGGGGCAATCAGCCCCAGCATTTT. This codes for CASSWGTGGNQPQHF. The V gene is TRBV27, the J gene TRBJ1-5, with 10 nucleotides matching TRBD1. There are 15 residues in the CDR3. J lost 2 bases, V lost 4 bases, and 2 bases had no gene match. CDR1 is MNHEY and CDR2 is SMNVEV in the germline V gene (reference sequence).

This clonotype occurred many times. The V gene is TRBV3-1, the J gene TRBJ1-1, with a possible D match to TRBD1 (5 bases). The CDR3 runs 14 residues. Trimming pared 4 bases from V and 4 bases from J, leaving 13 bases between. CDR1 is LGHDT and CDR2 is YNNKEL in the germline V gene (reference sequence). CDR3 in DNA: TGTGCCAGCAGCCCTTGGGGGGGAGGCACTGAAGCTTTCTTT. Translation gives CASSPWGGGTEAFF.

The chain links TRBV20-1 to TRBJ2-2, with D unresolved. CDR1 DFQATT and CDR2 SNEGSKA come from the germline V gene (reference sequence). The V gene lost 2 bases and the J gene lost 5 bases, with 9 bases spanning the gap. There are 13 residues in the CDR3. CDR3 loop: CSARMAVTGELFF. CDR3 sequence (DNA): TGCAGTGCTAGAATGGCAGTAACCGGGGAGCTGTTTTTT.

The chain has TRBV5-5 and TRBJ2-1, with TRBD2 identical over 10 bases. J lost 0 bases, V lost 6 bases, and 12 bases had no gene match. This CDR3 comprises 18 residues. Germline CDR1 and CDR2: SGHKS and YYEKEE (reference sequence). CDR3 nucleotides: TGTGCCAGCAACCGGGGGCTAGCGGGGGATAGCTCCTACAATGAGCAGTTCTTC. Its translation is CASNRGLAGDSSYNEQFF. Filled out from reference TRBV5-5 and TRBJ2-1, the complete variable domain reads DAGVTQSPTHLIKTRGQQVTLRCSPISGHKSVSWYQQVLGQGPQFIFQYYEKEERGRGNFPDRFSARQFPNYSSELNVNALLLGDSALYLCASNRGLAGDSSYNEQFFGPGTRLTVL.

This clonotype has at least ten counts. The chain carries TRBV30 and TRBJ2-7; 8 bases line up with TRBD1. V was clipped by 8 bases and J by 7 bases; unmatched bases: 13. Germline V gene sequence: CDR1 GTSNPN, CDR2 SVGIG (reference sequence). The CDR3 spans 13 residues. DNA for the CDR3: TGTGCCGGATCAGGGGGCGCCCCGCGTGAGCAGTACTTC. Protein: CAGSGGAPREQYF. Full variable domain (remainder filled in from reference TRBV30 and TRBJ2-7): SQTIHQWPATLVQPVGSPLSLECTVEGTSNPNLYWYRQAAGRGLQLLFYSVGIGQISSEVPQNLSASRPQDRQFILSSKKLLLSDSGFYLCAGSGGAPREQYFGPGTRLTVT.

This clonotype came up many times. V gene TRBV6-1 combines with J gene TRBJ1-2, with D maybe TRBD1 (5 bases). The V gene lost 0 bases and the J gene lost 8 bases, with 10 bases spanning the gap. CDR3 length equals 13 residues. Germline V gene lookup returns CDR1 MNHNS and CDR2 SASEGT. CDR3 in amino acids: CASSEARGGGYTF. CDR3 in DNA: TGTGCCAGCAGTGAAGCGCGGGGCGGAGGCTACACCTTC.

This clonotype has only a few counts. The chain links TRBV19 to TRBJ2-3; D not resolved. The germline gives CDR1 LNHDA, CDR2 SQIVND (reference sequence). This CDR3 contains 14 residues. V lost 3 bases, J lost 4 bases, and 11 bases lay in between. CDR3 region: CASSIAGLSDTQYF. CDR3 nucleotides: TGTGCCAGTAGTATTGCAGGATTGTCAGATACGCAGTATTTT.

This clonotype was seen repeatedly, ten times or more. The rearrangement uses TRBV28 and TRBJ1-5; D gene uncertain. This CDR3 region has 19 residues. Trimming took 3 bases from V and 0 from J, leaving 21 bases between them. Germline lookup yields CDR1 MDHEN and CDR2 SYDVKM. In nucleotides, the CDR3 is TGTGCCAGCAGTTTCCCCACCCTCCGAACCGGTGGTAGCAATCAGCCCCAGCATTTT. It is translated as CASSFPTLRTGGSNQPQHF. Based on the CDR3 plus reference TRBV28 and TRBJ1-5, the full variable domain is DVKVTQSSRYLVKRTGEKVFLECVQDMDHENMFWYRQDPGLGLRLIYFSYDVKMKEKGDIPEGYSVSREKKERFSLILESASTNQTSMYLCASSFPTLRTGGSNQPQHFGDGTRLSIL.

In its sample, this clonotype was seen many times. V gene TRBV6-1 combines with J gene TRBJ1-5; 7 bases are a match to TRBD1. The CDR3 spans 15 residues. Germline CDR1 and CDR2: MNHNS and SASEGT. Trimming removed 8 bases from V and 0 bases from J; junction bases left unmatched: 7. CDR3 region: CASRDRDYSNQPQHF. The CDR3 DNA follows: TGTGCCAGCCGGGACAGAGACTATAGCAATCAGCCCCAGCATTTT.

This clonotype turned up a few times. The gene calls are TRBV19 and TRBJ1-1; no firm D call. V dropped 0 bases and J dropped 1 base, with 15 bases sitting between them. CDR3 length equals 17 residues. Per the germline V gene, CDR1 is LNHDA and CDR2 is SQIVND (reference sequence). The CDR3 is CASSIDVSAVGNTEAFF. CDR3 nucleotide sequence: TGTGCCAGTAGTATAGACGTTTCGGCGGTTGGGAACACTGAAGCTTTCTTT.

This clonotype was counted only a few times. The CDR3 sequence: CASSNPGLNNEQFF. CDR3 coding DNA: TGCGCCAGCTCTAACCCAGGGTTAAACAATGAGCAGTTCTTC. The V gene is TRBV4-3, the J gene TRBJ2-1; D perhaps matches TRBD1 (5 bases). This CDR3 has 14 residues. CDR1 is LGHNA, CDR2 YSLEER, per germline. Trimming stripped 8 bases from V and 5 bases from J, with 16 bases between.

The chain combines TRBV20-1 with TRBJ2-7; tentative D call: TRBD1 (7 bases). The CDR3 has 13 residues. The V end was cut by 6 bases, the J end by 2 bases, with 14 bases between. CDR1 DFQATT and CDR2 SNEGSKA come from the germline V gene (reference sequence). This CDR3 reads CSATSGGPYEQYF. In DNA, the CDR3 is TGCAGTGCGACCTCAGGGGGGCCCTACGAGCAGTACTTC.

This clonotype was observed at least ten times. The chain couples TRBV7-8 to TRBJ2-5, with no clear D. Between the trimmed V and J ends, which lost 2 bases and 9 bases, there was a span of 19 bases. CDR1 and CDR2 (germline): SGHVS, FQNEAQ. The CDR3 has 15 residues. CDR3 DNA: TGTGCCAGCAGCTTACAAGCAGCTCTAAACCAGGCCCAGTACTTC. It encodes CASSLQAALNQAQYF.

This clonotype was seen repeatedly, ten times or more. The chain couples TRBV12-3 or TRBV12-4 to TRBJ2-4; D ambiguous. The CDR3 sequence is 17 residues long. V was pared by 2 bases and J by 0 bases, with 14 bases between. The CDR3 loop reads CASSLFRPRGAKNIQYF. The CDR3 DNA is TGTGCCAGCAGTTTATTCAGGCCCCGAGGAGCCAAAAACATTCAGTACTTC.

This clonotype has ten or more counts. Sequence at one end of the junction differs from germline and may be a read error. The V gene is TRBV28, the J gene TRBJ2-5; 13 bases map to TRBD2. This CDR3 spans 16 amino acids. Germline V gene data show CDR1 as MDHEN and CDR2 as SYDVKM. CDR3 in DNA: TGTGCCAGCAGTCCAACTAGCGGGGGGGCCCAAGAGGCCCAGTACTTC. Translated: CASSPTSGGAQEAQYF.

This clonotype showed up many times. V usage is TRBV12-3 or TRBV12-4 and J usage is TRBJ2-3; tentative D call: TRBD2 (6 bases). The CDR3 loop spans 16 amino acids. V dropped 6 bases and J dropped 6 bases, with 22 bases sitting between them. CDR3 nucleotides: TGTGCCAGCAGCCCTATGCGGGGTCTTCTATCGGATACGCAGTATTTT. Amino acid sequence: CASSPMRGLLSDTQYF.

This clonotype has a count of ten or more. The chain combines TRBV12-5 with TRBJ1-1, with TRBD1 matching over 9 bases. This CDR3 spans 15 amino acids. Per the germline V gene, CDR1 is LGHNT and CDR2 is FRNRAP. The ends lost 2 bases at V and 3 bases at J; junction bases unmatched: 4. The CDR3 DNA follows: TGTGCTAGTGGTTTGAAAGGGACAGGGCACACTGAAGCTTTCTTT. Amino acids: CASGLKGTGHTEAFF.